The T cell receptor beta chain described here comes from a study of shared clonotypes between healthy human individuals. Germline CDR1 reads ENHRY; CDR2 reads SYGVKD. Between the trimmed V and J ends, which lost 6 bases and 1 base, there was a span of 12 bases. The CDR3 runs 14 residues. Researchers ran the assay at a deep level. The material for each subset, its genomic DNA, was split evenly across several immunoSEQ plates. Per the authors' pipeline: ImmunoSEQ output lacked quality scores and full-length reads, limiting matched filtering. The table came from immunoSEQ multiplex PCR; TCRdb's copy has only in-frame clones and leaves some out. V and J calls and clone size are copied from that table; D and trimming were computed from the DNA. The repertoire includes hundreds of thousands of clones, 60% to 80% of them detected once, and approximately 12% sits in the top ten. Genomic DNA, for the unsorted samples, came from tens of millions of PBMCs.

V is TRBV10-3 and J is TRBJ1-1, with D uncertain. This TCR was recovered from a woman between 40 and 50 years old in good health. Some clones in this sample may be carry-over from other donors' samples. Sequencing was done on a sample of PBMCs. In DNA form, the CDR3 reads TGTGCCATCAGGGACCTAAAAGAGAACACTGAAGCTTTCTTT. This sequence encodes CAIRDLKENTEAFF.